This TCR beta chain was retrieved from a study of PD-L1 blockade in urothelial cancer. Study overall: Male sex and bladder-origin urothelial cancer characterized about 90% of the 29 patients. Samples came from 3 weeks, at the second dose, and 6 weeks into treatment.

Sample time point: pretreatment peripheral blood. A spike-in of synthetic TCR analog templates was added to each PCR. Libraries were prepared by immunoSEQ multiplex PCR; TCRdb keeps only in-frame clonotypes and omits some of them. The data contain about 57,000 clones, roughly 76% of them seen just once; the ten biggest clones take up around 6%. CDR3 length: 14 amino acids. Germline CDR1 reads SGHTA; CDR2 reads FQGNSA. V lost 5 bases, J lost 2 bases, and 11 bases lay in between. This TCR was recovered from a man aged 65-85 years with urothelial cancer. This specimen was PBMCs, taken around atezolizumab (anti-PD-L1) treatment. The chain has TRBV7-2 and TRBJ2-3, with D maybe TRBD1 (6 bases). As DNA, the CDR3 is TGTGCCAGCAGCCGACAGGAGCACACAGATACGCAGTATTTT. This sequence encodes CASSRQEHTDTQYF.